These 17 T cell receptor beta chains were sequenced from one sample in a study of T cell responses to AZD1222 COVID-19 vaccine. TCRdb's copy holds only in-frame clones and misses some; the assay was immunoSEQ multiplex PCR. The table includes about 180,000 clones, roughly nine tenths detected once. The sample consisted of peripheral blood, taken on day 0 of AZD1222 vaccination. These receptors came from an adult in good health.

The rearrangement joins TRBV3-1 (or the pseudogene TRBV3-2) to TRBJ1-3; no firm D call. CDR3 size: 14 residues. V lost 2 bases and J lost 3, with 8 bases in between. Germline V gives CDR1 LGHDT, CDR2 YNNKEL (reference sequence). CDR3 sequence (DNA): TGTGCCAGCAGCCAAATGGTACTTGGAAACACCATATATTTT. Amino acid sequence: CASSQMVLGNTIYF.

The chain recombines TRBV28 with TRBJ2-1, with 8 bases matching TRBD2. The CDR3 length is 15 residues. Germline CDR1 and CDR2: MDHEN and SYDVKM. V dropped 7 bases and J dropped 6; count of bases not matched to a gene: 11. The CDR3 region has the DNA TGTGCCAGCACCAGGAGCGGGAGACTGGTCAATGAGCAGTTCTTC. Its translation: CASTRSGRLVNEQFF.

This chain joins TRBV27 and TRBJ1-2; 7 bases line up with TRBD1. Losses at the gene ends were 7 bases for V and 6 bases for J; bases not matched to a gene: 8. CDR3 size: 13 residues. Germline V gene data show CDR1 as MNHEY and CDR2 as SMNVEV (reference sequence). The CDR3 DNA follows: TGTGCCAGCAAAGAGACAGGGCAAAATGGCTACACCTTC. Its protein is CASKETGQNGYTF.

The chain links TRBV19 to TRBJ2-7, with TRBD2 identical over 8 bases. The length of the CDR3 is 19 residues. V lost 5 bases, J lost 2 bases, and 20 bases stayed unmatched. The germline V gene encodes CDR1 LNHDA and CDR2 SQIVND (reference sequence). The CDR3 region is CASSLHAREGRRITYEQYF. CDR3 DNA: TGTGCCAGTAGTCTCCACGCCCGGGAGGGCCGTCGGATTACCTACGAGCAGTACTTC.

V gene TRBV5-1 combines with J gene TRBJ2-1; no clear D gene. Trimming took 4 bases from V and 5 from J, leaving 19 bases between them. This CDR3 is 16 amino acids long. Per germline, CDR1 SGHRS and CDR2 YFSETQ. CDR3 in DNA: TGCGCCAGCAGCGGCCTACCCACGGGTGAGGACAATGAGCAGTTCTTC. It codes for CASSGLPTGEDNEQFF.

The chain combines TRBV6-2 or TRBV6-3 with TRBJ2-4; D remains unclear. Trimming left V 0 bases short and J 0 bases short, with 15 bases between. The CDR3 sequence is 18 residues long. Looked up from germline, CDR1 is MNHEY and CDR2 is SVGEGT. In nucleotides, the CDR3 is TGTGCCAGCAGTTACTCTCGGGCGGAGATCTCAGCCAAAAACATTCAGTACTTC. This codes for CASSYSRAEISAKNIQYF.

This clone was seen only once. The chain couples TRBV28 to TRBJ1-1; TRBD1 matches at 7 bases. This CDR3 is built from 12 residues. Germline V gives CDR1 MDHEN, CDR2 SYDVKM. J gave up 7 bases and V 3 bases, and 2 bases lay outside the gene matches. CDR3 nucleotides: TGTGCCAGCAGTTTTTCAGGGGGTGAAGCTTTCTTT. Protein: CASSFSGGEAFF.

V and J are TRBV5-5 and TRBJ1-1; 7 bases are a match to TRBD1. V dropped 3 bases and J dropped 3; count of bases not matched to a gene: 2. This CDR3 spans 13 amino acids. Germline-derived CDR1 and CDR2 are SGHKS and YYEKEE (reference sequence). The CDR3 spells CASSSDRYTEAFF. In DNA form, the CDR3 reads TGTGCCAGCAGCTCGGACAGGTACACTGAAGCTTTCTTT.

This sequence joins TRBV5-6 and TRBJ1-3; D remains ambiguous. CDR1 is SGHDT and CDR2 is YYEEEE in the germline V gene. The V and J ends lost 2 bases and 3 bases respectively, with 12 bases between them. The CDR3 has 15 residues. As DNA, the CDR3 is TGTGCCAGCAGCTTCCGCGGGCCCATTGGAAACACCATATATTTT. Translation gives CASSFRGPIGNTIYF.

This sequence joins TRBV14 and TRBJ1-2, with a weak D call TRBD1 (6 bases). V lost 1 base and J lost 7, with 10 bases in between. CDR3 length: 13 residues. Germline assignment: CDR1 SGHDN and CDR2 FVKESK. Written as DNA, the CDR3 is TGTGCCAGCAGCCAAGTTCAGGGGTTTGGCTACACCTTC. Translation: CASSQVQGFGYTF.

The chain couples TRBV6-5 to TRBJ1-1, with D possibly matching TRBD1 (6 bases). V was clipped by 2 bases and J by 0 bases, with 10 bases between them. The germline V gene encodes CDR1 MNHEY and CDR2 SVGAGI. The CDR3 runs to 15 residues. CDR3 residues: CASSYRGQMNTEAFF. CDR3 nucleotides: TGTGCCAGCAGTTACCGCGGACAGATGAACACTGAAGCTTTCTTT.

The V and J genes are TRBV19 and TRBJ2-5, with D perhaps matching TRBD1 or TRBD2 (5 bases each). Trimming left V 7 bases short and J 5 bases short, with 8 bases between. CDR3 size: 11 residues. The germline V gene has CDR1 LNHDA and CDR2 SQIVND (reference sequence). The CDR3 DNA sequence: TGTGCCAGTATGGGGACGGAGACCCAGTACTTC. Translated, it gives CASMGTETQYF.

J is TRBJ2-3 and V is TRBV5-4, with D unresolved. The CDR3 sequence is 13 residues long. V was clipped by 0 bases and J by 5 bases, with 7 bases between them. The germline gives CDR1 SGHNT, CDR2 YYREEE (reference sequence). CDR3 sequence: CASSLGQQDTQYF. DNA for the CDR3: TGTGCCAGCAGCTTGGGGCAGCAAGATACGCAGTATTTT.

The V gene is TRBV29-1, the J gene TRBJ1-1; 8 positions match TRBD1. The germline CDR1 and CDR2 sequences are SQVTM and ANQGSEA. V was clipped by 6 bases and J by 1 base; unmatched bases: 1. This CDR3 has 12 amino acids. The CDR3 DNA reads TGCAGCGTCGACAGGGGGAACACTGAAGCTTTCTTT. Translating gives CSVDRGNTEAFF. The whole variable domain, remainder taken from reference TRBV29-1 and TRBJ1-1, is SAVISQKPSRDICQRGTSLTIQCQVDSQVTMMFWYRQQPGQSLTLIATANQGSEATYESGFVIDKFPISRPNLTFSTLTVSNMSPEDSSIYLCSVDRGNTEAFFGQGTRLTVV.

This chain joins TRBV6-5 and TRBJ2-1; TRBD1 is a possible D gene (6 bases). Deletions cut 6 bases from V and 5 bases from J, with 17 bases between. Germline CDR1 reads MNHEY; CDR2 reads SVGAGI. The CDR3 has 15 amino acids. CDR3 bases: TGTGCCAGCAGCCCCACAGGGAACCCCCACAATGAGCAGTTCTTC. Its translation: CASSPTGNPHNEQFF.

The chain carries TRBV30 and TRBJ1-3; 11 bases match TRBD1. CDR1 GTSNPN and CDR2 SVGIG come from the germline V gene (reference sequence). V gave up 5 bases and J gave up 2 bases; unmatched junction bases: 5. The CDR3 has 15 residues. This chain's CDR3 is CAWSGTGGPGNTIYF. Here the CDR3 DNA reads TGTGCCTGGTCCGGGACAGGGGGTCCTGGAAACACCATATATTTT.

This chain connects TRBV28 to TRBJ2-7; possibly TRBD1 or TRBD2 for D (5 bases each). The germline CDR1 and CDR2 sequences are MDHEN and SYDVKM. The V end lost 7 bases, the J end lost 7 bases, and 29 bases lay between the germline ends. The CDR3 sequence is 17 residues long. The CDR3 sequence: CASTPRIGTARAYEQYF. DNA of the CDR3: TGTGCCAGCACCCCCCGGATTGGGACGGCCAGGGCGTATGAGCAGTACTTC.